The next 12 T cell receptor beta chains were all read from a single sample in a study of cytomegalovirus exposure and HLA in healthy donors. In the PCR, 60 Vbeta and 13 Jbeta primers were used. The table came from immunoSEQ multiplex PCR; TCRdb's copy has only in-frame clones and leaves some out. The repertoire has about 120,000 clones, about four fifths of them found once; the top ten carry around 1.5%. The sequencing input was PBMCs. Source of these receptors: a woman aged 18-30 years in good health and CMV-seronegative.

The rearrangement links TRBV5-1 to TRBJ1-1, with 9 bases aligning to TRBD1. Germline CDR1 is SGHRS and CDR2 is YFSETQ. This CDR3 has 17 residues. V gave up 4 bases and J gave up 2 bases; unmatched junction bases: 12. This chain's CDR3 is CASSPSPGTGTNTEAFF. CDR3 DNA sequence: TGCGCCAGCAGCCCTAGTCCCGGGACAGGGACAAACACTGAAGCTTTCTTT.

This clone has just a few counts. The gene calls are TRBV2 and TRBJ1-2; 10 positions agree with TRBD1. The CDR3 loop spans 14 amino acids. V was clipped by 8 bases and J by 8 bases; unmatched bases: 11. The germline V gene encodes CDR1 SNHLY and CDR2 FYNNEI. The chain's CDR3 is CASRGTGDLSGYTF. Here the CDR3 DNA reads TGTGCCAGCCGCGGGACAGGGGATTTAAGCGGCTACACCTTC.

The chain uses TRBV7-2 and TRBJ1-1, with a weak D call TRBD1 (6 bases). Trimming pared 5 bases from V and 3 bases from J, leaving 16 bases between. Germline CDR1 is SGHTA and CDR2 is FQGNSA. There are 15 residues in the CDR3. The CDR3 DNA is TGTGCCAGCAGCGTAGGACAGCCAAGCGACACTGAAGCTTTCTTT. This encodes CASSVGQPSDTEAFF.

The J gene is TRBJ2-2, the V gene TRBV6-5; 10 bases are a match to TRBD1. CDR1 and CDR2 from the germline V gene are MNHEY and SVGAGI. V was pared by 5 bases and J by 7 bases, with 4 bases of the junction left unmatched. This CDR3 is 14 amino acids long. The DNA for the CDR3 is TGTGCCAGCAGTGGACAGGGGGTTAACGGGGAGCTGTTTTTT. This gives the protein CASSGQGVNGELFF.

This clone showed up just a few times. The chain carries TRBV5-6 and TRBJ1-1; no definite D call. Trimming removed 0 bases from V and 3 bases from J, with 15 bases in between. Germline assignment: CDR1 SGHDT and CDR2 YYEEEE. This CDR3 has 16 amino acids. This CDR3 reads CASSLVHSWSDTEAFF. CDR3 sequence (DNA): TGTGCCAGCAGCTTGGTGCACTCCTGGAGTGACACTGAAGCTTTCTTT.

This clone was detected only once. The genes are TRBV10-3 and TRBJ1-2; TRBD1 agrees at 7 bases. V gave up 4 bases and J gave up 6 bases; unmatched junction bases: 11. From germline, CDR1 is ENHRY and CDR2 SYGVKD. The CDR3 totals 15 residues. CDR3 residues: CAISGGTAKPNGYTF. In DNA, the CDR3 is TGTGCCATCAGTGGCGGGACAGCGAAACCCAATGGCTACACCTTC.

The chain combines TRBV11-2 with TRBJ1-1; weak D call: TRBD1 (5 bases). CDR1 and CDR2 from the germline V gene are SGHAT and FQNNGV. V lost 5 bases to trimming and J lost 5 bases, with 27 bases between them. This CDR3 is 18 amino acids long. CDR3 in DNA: TGTGCCAGCAGCCCCTGGGGGGTGGGGAGTTTGGGTAGGACTGAAGCTTTCTTT. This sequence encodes CASSPWGVGSLGRTEAFF.

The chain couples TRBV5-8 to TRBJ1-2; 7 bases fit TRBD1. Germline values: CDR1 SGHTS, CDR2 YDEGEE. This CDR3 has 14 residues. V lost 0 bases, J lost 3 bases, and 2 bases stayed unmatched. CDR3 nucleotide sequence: TGTGCCAGCAGCTTGGTCGGGACAGACTATGGCTACACCTTC. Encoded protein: CASSLVGTDYGYTF.

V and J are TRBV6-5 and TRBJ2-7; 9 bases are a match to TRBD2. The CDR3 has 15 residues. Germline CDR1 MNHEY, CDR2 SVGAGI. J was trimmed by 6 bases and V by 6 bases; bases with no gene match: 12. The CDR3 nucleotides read TGTGCCAGCAGCCTAGCGGGGAGTACGAGCGGCGAGCAGTACTTC. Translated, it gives CASSLAGSTSGEQYF.

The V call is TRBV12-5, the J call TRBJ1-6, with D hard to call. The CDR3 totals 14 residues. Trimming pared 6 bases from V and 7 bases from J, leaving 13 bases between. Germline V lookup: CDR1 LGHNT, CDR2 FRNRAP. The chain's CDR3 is CASGPDTWNSPLHF. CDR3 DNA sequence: TGTGCTAGTGGACCCGACACCTGGAATTCACCCCTCCACTTT.

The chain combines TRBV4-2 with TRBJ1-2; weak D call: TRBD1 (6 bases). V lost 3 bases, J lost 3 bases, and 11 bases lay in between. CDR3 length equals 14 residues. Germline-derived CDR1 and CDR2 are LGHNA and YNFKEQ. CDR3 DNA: TGTGCCAGCAGCCAGGGGGACATGGACTATGGCTACACCTTC. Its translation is CASSQGDMDYGYTF.

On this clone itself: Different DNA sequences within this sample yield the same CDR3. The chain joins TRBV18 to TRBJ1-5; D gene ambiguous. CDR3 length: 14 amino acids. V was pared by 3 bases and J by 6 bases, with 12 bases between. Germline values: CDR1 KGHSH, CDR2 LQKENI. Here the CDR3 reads CASSPKGAGQPQHF. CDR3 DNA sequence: TGTGCCAGCTCACCCAAGGGTGCGGGTCAGCCCCAGCATTTT.